This T cell receptor beta chain came from a study of low-dose radiotherapy and immunotherapy resistance in tumors (dated by TCRdb to about 2022). Regarding the complete study: Patients in Cohort 1 were given 0.5 Gy per fraction every 2 weeks, and the prescribed total PTV dose was 6.5 Gy. Randomization of trial participants into treatment groups was not performed. The translational analysis covered eight patients: three from the first dose cohort and the first five from the second dose cohort. In Cohort 2, 1 Gy per fraction was delivered every two weeks, for a total of 13 Gy over 26 weeks. Patients were given nivolumab as a 240 mg flat dose every two weeks and ipilimumab at 1 mg/kg every six weeks, with both drugs delivered intravenously. Starting on cycle 1 day 1, patients took 300 mg of aspirin by mouth once daily for four cycles. Cyclophosphamide 200 mg/m2 was given intravenously every two weeks, one day before each radiation and immunotherapy administration.

What this sample's time point label stands for: after trial treatment. The treatment or condition label corresponds to: LDRT plus nivolumab, ipilimumab, low-dose cyclophosphamide and aspirin (RACIN trial). The donors came from RACIN, which was a single-arm phase I dose-escalation trial that paired nivolumab and ipilimumab with aspirin, low-dose cyclophosphamide and low-dose radiotherapy. Eligible patients had advanced, TIL-negative solid tumors. Turning to this clonotype: The clone's antigen remains unknown. Per-base qualities were not stored, and no clone one base away is much larger.

V loses 6 bases of germline sequence and J loses 7 bases, and the interval between the two ends is 7 bases. Taken from cysteine to phenylalanine, the CDR3 has 11 residues. Only the CDR3 part of the read is kept: 33 bases, read in frame from the first base. Sequences LGHDT (CDR1) and YNNKEL (CDR2) are obtained from the germline V gene (reference sequence). First-strand cDNA was synthesized with Superscript III and a set of TRAV- and TRBV-specific primers, covering both TCRalpha and TCRbeta chains. TCRs were amplified with Phusion for approximately 19 PCR cycles using a constant-region primer together with the adapter attached to the V primers. The MessageAmp II aRNA Amplification Kit was used to amplify the isolated mRNA, with in vitro transcription run for 16 hours at 37 degrees C. The Dynabeads mRNA DIRECT Purification Kit was used to isolate the mRNA for TCR sequencing. Indexed Illumina adapters were added in a second Phusion PCR of approximately 25 cycles, after which AMPure XP beads were used to purify the products. Deep sequencing of the TCRalpha and TCRbeta libraries was carried out on an Illumina MiniSeq instrument. The source study handled its data this way. Custom Perl scripts were used to pool TCR sequences that encoded the same protein, to remove out-of-frame sequences, and to calculate the abundance of each clonotype. TCR sequences supported by only a single read were excluded from analysis. The metrics used to describe the repertoires included Shannon entropy, Gini index, clonality, richness, and the frequency of TCRs shared between repertoires. The public reads were reprocessed in TCRdb via fastp at Q25 and MiXCR, keeping in-frame beta chains. Rows with one shared CDR3 protein collapse into an entry with the most common genes and DNA. Clone size and V and J calls follow TCRdb, not the original study. This sample lists about 39,000 distinct CDR3 sequences; less than 25% were detected once. Clones ranked in the top ten supply roughly 10% of the sample.

The rearranged segments are TRBV3-1 and TRBJ2-1, with an unclear D gene assignment. This sequence was found in a female donor with ovarian cancer. Sample: PBMCs, taken after low-dose radiotherapy plus immunotherapy. The nucleotide sequence reads TGTGCCAGCAGATTGAGTAATGAGCAGTTCTTC. Its protein reads: CASRLSNEQFF.